This T cell receptor (beta chain) comes out of a study of memory CD4+ T cells and cytomegalovirus serostatus. The wider study: This sample comes from healthy Belgian adults, eight or nine CMV seropositive, 24 seronegative.

Authors' analysis steps: Out-of-frame sequences were removed, leaving about 2.2 million distinct TCRbeta sequences. Data came from immunoSEQ multiplex PCR; TCRdb stores just in-frame clones and leaves some out. Clone size and the V and J calls come from that table; the DNA yielded D and trimming. Here the sample spans 25,000 or so clones, 76% being singletons. Study findings and constraints: Of under 200 reported CMV TCRbeta sequences, under 70 were found in memory CD4+ repertoires.

Single viable CD3+CD4+CD8-CD45RO+ cells were sorted as the memory CD4+ T cells. After thawing, CD4+ T cells were positively selected. A few counts support this clone. The antigen remains unidentified. The sequencing input was memory CD4+ T cells from blood. The clonotype originates from an adult in good health and CMV-seronegative.

CDR3 sequence (DNA): TGTGCCAGCAGTTACTCGAAGTCTCCCTATCAGCCCCAGCATTTT. Amino acids: CASSYSKSPYQPQHF. This sequence joins TRBV6-5 and TRBJ1-5; D call uncertain. Trimming cost V 0 bases and J 5 bases, with 11 bases left between them. The germline V gene encodes CDR1 MNHEY and CDR2 SVGAGI. CDR3 length: 15 residues.